This T cell receptor beta chain was sequenced during a study of T cell clones after liver transplantation. The J segment lost 4 bases and the V segment lost 10 bases, leaving 9 bases of the junction unmatched. The CDR3 sequence is 13 residues long. Germline V gene sequence: CDR1 MDHEN, CDR2 SYDVKM. Libraries were prepared by immunoSEQ multiplex PCR; TCRdb keeps only in-frame clonotypes and omits some of them. The sample has fewer than 70,000 clones; about two thirds are singletons. The clonotype was recovered from a human donor who received a liver transplant. The sequencing used CD4+ T cells from blood, collected before liver transplant. The chain couples TRBV28 to TRBJ1-1, with 7 nucleotides matching TRBD1. The CDR3 spells CAIHSGGRTEAFF. The CDR3 bases are TGTGCCATCCACTCAGGGGGACGCACTGAAGCTTTCTTT.